This T cell receptor beta chain was captured by sequencing in a study of T cell repertoires in cytomegalovirus infection. The overall study: Public TCR beta signatures were indicative of both CMV infection and a matching HLA type. Findings of the study overall: CMV carriers having the relevant HLA were flagged by cumulative public TCR beta family frequency. Within the response measured ex vivo, HLA-C-restricted CMV-specific TCR beta clonotypes were dominant.

A remark on this clonotype: What it recognizes is unknown.

One entry per CDR3 protein results from TCRdb running MiXCR on the reads. The data hold about 310,000 distinct CDR3 sequences, with roughly a sixth observed a single time. With 4 bases removed from V and 6 bases from J, the gap between germline ends came to 17 bases. The CDR3 runs to 15 residues. Germline values: CDR1 SEHNR, CDR2 FQNEAQ (reference sequence). The genes are TRBV7-9 and TRBJ2-3, with D possibly TRBD2 on 6 matching bases. The TCR sequence derives from a human donor in good health (CMV status not recorded). Some clones in this sample may be carry-over from other donors' samples. Input material: PBMCs. CDR3 DNA sequence: TGTGCCAGCAGCTGGGGGGACTCCGAGGGGGATACGCAGTATTTT. Its protein product is CASSWGDSEGDTQYF.